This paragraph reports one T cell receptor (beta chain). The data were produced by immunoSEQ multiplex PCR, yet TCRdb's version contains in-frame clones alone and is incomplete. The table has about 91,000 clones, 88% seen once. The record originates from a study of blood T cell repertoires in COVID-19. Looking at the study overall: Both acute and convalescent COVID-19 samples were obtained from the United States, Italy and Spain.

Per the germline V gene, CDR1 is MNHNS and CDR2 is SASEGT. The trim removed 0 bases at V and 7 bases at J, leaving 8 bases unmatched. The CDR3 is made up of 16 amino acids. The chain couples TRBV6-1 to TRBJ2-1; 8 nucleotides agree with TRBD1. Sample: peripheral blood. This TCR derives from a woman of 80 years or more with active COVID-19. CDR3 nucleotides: TGTGCCAGCAGTGAAGCGCTAGGACAGGGTACGAATGAGCAGTTCTTC. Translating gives CASSEALGQGTNEQFF.